This TCR beta chain was recovered during a study of breast tumors, draining lymph nodes, adjacent tissues. The lymph nodes were axillary draining lymph nodes from breast cancer patients. TCRdb redid the calling of the multiplex PCR reads with MiXCR, one entry per CDR3 protein. Of under 250,000 distinct CDR3 sequences listed, about 30% are singletons. The count of this clonotype is one. V lost 8 bases, J lost 8 bases, and 10 bases stayed unmatched. The CDR3 is made up of 14 amino acids. Sequencing was performed on axillary lymph node tissue. This chain joins TRBV12-3 or TRBV12-4 and TRBJ2-2; 8 bases are shared with TRBD2. This receptor was taken from a female donor with breast cancer. Some clones in this sample may be carry-over from other donors' samples. The CDR3, as DNA: TGTGCCAGCCGCTCCGGGAGGGCCACAGGGGAGCTGTTTTTT. Translating gives CASRSGRATGELFF.